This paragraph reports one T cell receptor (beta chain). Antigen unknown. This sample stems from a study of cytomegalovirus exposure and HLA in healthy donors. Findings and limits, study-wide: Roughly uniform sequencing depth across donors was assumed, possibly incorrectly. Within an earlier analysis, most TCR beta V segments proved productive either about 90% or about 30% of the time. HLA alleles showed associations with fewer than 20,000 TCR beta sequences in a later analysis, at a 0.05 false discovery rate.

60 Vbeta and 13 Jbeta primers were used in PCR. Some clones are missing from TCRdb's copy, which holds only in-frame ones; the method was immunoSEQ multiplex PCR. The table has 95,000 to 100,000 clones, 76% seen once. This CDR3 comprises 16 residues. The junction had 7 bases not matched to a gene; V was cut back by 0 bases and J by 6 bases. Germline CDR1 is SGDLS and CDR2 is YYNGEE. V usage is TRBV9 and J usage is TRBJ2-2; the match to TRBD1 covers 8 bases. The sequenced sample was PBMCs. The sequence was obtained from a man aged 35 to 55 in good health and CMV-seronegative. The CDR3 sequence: CASSVAGTGFAGELFF. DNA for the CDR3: TGTGCCAGCAGCGTAGCCGGGACAGGATTCGCCGGGGAGCTGTTTTTT.